The 23 T cell receptor beta chains below all came from one sample that was sequenced in a study of T-cell reconstitution after alpha-beta-depleted transplantation in children. The authors prepared the TCRbeta library with unique molecular identifiers. TCRdb passed the PCR reads through MiXCR, listing each CDR3 protein once. Found here are 670,000 or so distinct CDR3 sequences, about 12% of them singletons; the top ten hold roughly 0.77%. The material was PBMCs, obtained before TCRalphabeta/CD19-depleted stem cell transplant. The receptors were sampled from a girl aged 2-10 years with congenital amegakaryocytic thrombocytopenia, due to receive a stem cell transplant.

The table lists this clonotype with a few counts. The rearrangement joins TRBV20-1 to TRBJ2-1; the D is unclear. This CDR3 is 11 amino acids long. In germline, CDR1 is DFQATT, CDR2 SNEGSKA (reference sequence). V lost 6 bases to trimming and J lost 7 bases, with 10 bases between them. CDR3 protein: CSAGGGNEQFF. The CDR3 DNA sequence: TGCAGTGCCGGCGGCGGAAATGAGCAGTTCTTC.

The V gene is TRBV6-5, the J gene TRBJ2-1, with D possibly called TRBD1 or TRBD2 (5 bases each). Germline-derived CDR1 and CDR2 are MNHEY and SVGAGI. This CDR3 comprises 15 residues. Trimming cost V 2 bases and J 4 bases, with 12 bases left between them. The CDR3 reads CASSYELGVYNEQFF. The CDR3 region has the DNA TGTGCCAGCAGTTACGAACTGGGGGTATACAATGAGCAGTTCTTC.

This chain links TRBV9 with TRBJ2-1; possible D gene TRBD2, 6 bases. V was cut by 6 bases and J by 5 bases, with 18 bases left in between. Germline V CDR1 and CDR2: SGDLS, YYNGEE. The CDR3 extends over 15 amino acids. This CDR3 reads CASTRSGDYNNEQFF. The CDR3, as DNA: TGTGCCAGCACTCGTAGCGGAGACTACAACAATGAGCAGTTCTTC.

In this sample, this clonotype turned up many times. V and J are TRBV5-4 and TRBJ1-5, with D uncertain. In germline, CDR1 is SGHNT, CDR2 YYREEE (reference sequence). The CDR3 extends over 13 amino acids. The germline V and J ends were trimmed by 5 bases and 7 bases, with 13 bases remaining between them. DNA of the CDR3: TGTGCCAGCAGTCATGGGGTGGACCAGCCCCAGCATTTT. Its translation is CASSHGVDQPQHF.

A word on this clonotype: A much bigger clone sits one base away, suggesting this may be a read error. The rearrangement uses TRBV20-1 and TRBJ2-1, with TRBD2 identical over 8 bases. The length of the CDR3 is 11 residues. V lost 4 bases, J lost 10 bases, and 3 bases stayed unmatched. Germline V gene sequence: CDR1 DFQATT, CDR2 SNEGSKA (reference sequence). CDR3 nucleotides: TGCAGTGCTACTAGCGGGTACGAGCAGTTCTTC. This encodes CSATSGYEQFF.

Notes on this clonotype: A read error may produce the germline difference seen at one junction end. This chain joins TRBV20-1 and TRBJ2-4; 15 nucleotides match TRBD2. CDR1 is DFQATT and CDR2 is SNEGSKA in the germline V gene (reference sequence). The CDR3 contains 17 residues. This chain's CDR3 is CCAGGGLAGGIGNIQYF. The CDR3 DNA reads TGCTGTGCTGGGGGGGGACTAGCGGGAGGCATAGGGAACATTCAGTACTTC.

This chain joins TRBV19 and TRBJ2-5; 7 nucleotides agree with TRBD2. The CDR3 is made up of 16 amino acids. The J segment lost 3 bases and the V segment lost 4 bases, leaving 11 bases of the junction unmatched. Looked up from germline, CDR1 is LNHDA and CDR2 is SQIVND (reference sequence). CDR3 sequence reads: CASSRVPSGDKETQYF. The DNA for the CDR3 is TGTGCCAGTAGTAGAGTCCCTAGCGGAGATAAAGAGACCCAGTACTTC.

The gene calls are TRBV7-3 and TRBJ1-4; no clear D gene. CDR3 length: 13 amino acids. From germline, CDR1 is SGHTA and CDR2 FQGTGA. Between the trimmed V and J ends, which lost 1 base and 8 bases, there was a span of 8 bases. The chain's CDR3 is CASSLSSGEKLFF. The CDR3 nucleotides read TGTGCCAGCAGCTTAAGTAGTGGAGAAAAACTGTTTTTT. The full variable domain, completed using reference TRBV7-3 and TRBJ1-4, is GAGVSQTPSNKVTEKGKYVELRCDPISGHTALYWYRQSLGQGPEFLIYFQGTGAADDSGLPNDRFFAVRPEGSVSTLKIQRTERGDSAVYLCASSLSSGEKLFFGSGTQLSVL.

There are many counts of this clonotype. This rearrangement joins TRBV5-1 to TRBJ2-7, with a weak D call TRBD2 (5 bases). Looked up from germline, CDR1 is SGHRS and CDR2 is YFSETQ. Trimming removed 3 bases at V and 3 bases at J, with 13 bases between. The CDR3 loop spans 14 amino acids. The CDR3 loop reads CASSSDGRVYEQYF. CDR3 nucleotides: TGCGCCAGCAGCTCGGATGGGCGGGTCTACGAGCAGTACTTC.

The chain combines TRBV20-1 with TRBJ2-2; D might be TRBD1 or TRBD2, each matching 6 bases. CDR3 length: 17 amino acids. V was trimmed by 3 bases and J by 6 bases, leaving 23 bases between them. The germline CDR1 and CDR2 sequences are DFQATT and SNEGSKA (reference sequence). CDR3 bases: TGCAGTGCTAGGGAGGCCAGGTGGGGGGCAGACGCCGGGGAGCTGTTTTTT. It yields the protein CSAREARWGADAGELFF.

CDR3 DNA sequence: TGTGCCAGCAGCCAAGTTATGGGGGTGGATGGCTACACCTTC. This translates into CASSQVMGVDGYTF. The rearrangement uses TRBV14 and TRBJ1-2; possibly TRBD1 for D (5 bases). With 1 base removed from V and 6 bases from J, the gap between germline ends came to 12 bases. The germline V gene encodes CDR1 SGHDN and CDR2 FVKESK. The CDR3 has 14 amino acids. Based on the CDR3 plus reference TRBV14 and TRBJ1-2, the full variable domain is EAGVTQFPSHSVIEKGQTVTLRCDPISGHDNLYWYRRVMGKEIKFLLHFVKESKQDESGMPNNRFLAERTGGTYSTLKVQPAELEDSGVYFCASSQVMGVDGYTFGSGTRLTVV.

This clonotype was seen only a few times. V and J are TRBV11-1 and TRBJ2-1; 9 bases line up with TRBD1. J lost 10 bases, V lost 5 bases, and 9 bases had no gene match. This CDR3 is 14 amino acids long. Looked up from germline, CDR1 is SGHAT and CDR2 is FQDESV (reference sequence). In DNA, the CDR3 is TGTGCCAGCAGCCCCGGGACAGGGTCCAAGGAGCAGTTCTTC. Amino acid sequence: CASSPGTGSKEQFF.

This clonotype was counted only a few times. The CDR3 loop reads CASRRGAKLPSGANVLTF. Here the CDR3 DNA reads TGTGCCAGCAGGAGGGGTGCCAAGCTACCCTCTGGGGCCAACGTCCTGACTTTC. The chain combines TRBV5-6 with TRBJ2-6; D tentatively fits TRBD1 or TRBD2 (5 bases each). V lost 5 bases and J lost 0, with 18 bases in between. This CDR3 contains 18 residues. The germline gives CDR1 SGHDT, CDR2 YYEEEE.

This clonotype was recorded many times. The V call is TRBV7-9, the J call TRBJ2-3, with D tentatively TRBD1 (5 bases). V lost 4 bases, J lost 5 bases, and 19 bases lay in between. This CDR3 has 16 amino acids. Germline-derived CDR1 and CDR2 are SEHNR and FQNEAQ (reference sequence). DNA for the CDR3: TGTGCCAGCAGCTCCTCCGTGACAGAGACGGGAGATACGCAGTATTTT. This sequence encodes CASSSSVTETGDTQYF.

Regarding this clonotype: A read error may be the cause here, since a much bigger clone is one base away. The chain is built from TRBV20-1 and TRBJ1-1; TRBD1 agrees at 7 bases. Per germline, CDR1 DFQATT and CDR2 SNEGSKA (reference sequence). There are 15 residues in the CDR3. The CDR3, as DNA: TGCGGTGCTAGAAGGCAGGGGGGAATGAACACTGAAGCTTTCTTT. Translating it yields CGARRQGGMNTEAFF.

Ten or more counts support this clonotype. The CDR3 DNA reads as TGTGCCAGCAGCCTAGTGGGGCTGACAGAGACCCAGTACTTC. Translated: CASSLVGLTETQYF. This chain uses TRBV7-6 with TRBJ2-5, with D perhaps TRBD1 (5 bases). Looked up from germline, CDR1 is SGHVS and CDR2 is FNYEAQ. The CDR3 is 14 amino acids. V lost 5 bases to trimming and J lost 4 bases, with 14 bases between them.

J is TRBJ2-2 and V is TRBV5-1; 11 bases fit TRBD2. Germline V lookup: CDR1 SGHRS, CDR2 YFSETQ. The CDR3 is 16 amino acids. V shed 3 bases, J shed 3 bases, and the junction held 4 bases outside the gene matches. The DNA for the CDR3 is TGCGCCAGCAGCTGGCCGGGACTAGCGGACACCGGGGAGCTGTTTTTT. The encoded protein is CASSWPGLADTGELFF. The variable domain in full, with the rest retrieved from reference TRBV5-1 and TRBJ2-2, is KAGVTQTPRYLIKTRGQQVTLSCSPISGHRSVSWYQQTPGQGLQFLFEYFSETQRNKGNFPGRFSGRQFSNSRSEMNVSTLELGDSALYLCASSWPGLADTGELFFGEGSRLTVL.

This clonotype was counted at least ten times. V and J are TRBV5-1 and TRBJ1-6; possible D gene TRBD1, 5 bases. Germline CDR1 and CDR2: SGHRS and YFSETQ. This CDR3 region has 14 residues. Trimming took 0 bases from V and 8 from J, leaving 9 bases between them. CDR3 sequence: CASSLEAGYSPLHF. The CDR3 DNA sequence: TGCGCCAGCAGCTTGGAGGCAGGGTATTCACCCCTCCACTTT.

This clonotype occurred many times. This chain's CDR3 is CASSVEASGPNYEQFF. CDR3 coding DNA: TGTGCCAGCAGCGTAGAGGCTAGCGGACCCAACTATGAGCAGTTCTTC. This chain links TRBV9 with TRBJ2-1; 7 bases map to TRBD2. Germline-derived CDR1 and CDR2 are SGDLS and YYNGEE. CDR3 size: 16 residues. The V segment lost 0 bases and the J segment 8 bases; nucleotides outside the gene matches: 11. Looking up the rest from reference TRBV9 and TRBJ2-1 gives the full variable domain: DSGVTQTPKHLITATGQRVTLRCSPRSGDLSVYWYQQSLDQGLQFLIQYYNGEERAKGNILERFSAQQFPDLHSELNLSSLELGDSALYFCASSVEASGPNYEQFFGPGTRLTVL.

This clonotype was seen many times. The chain carries TRBV20-1 and TRBJ2-5, with a possible D match to TRBD2 (5 bases). Trimming left V 1 base short and J 4 bases short, with 10 bases between. Germline CDR1 and CDR2: DFQATT and SNEGSKA (reference sequence). The CDR3 totals 13 residues. The DNA of the CDR3 is TGCAGTGCTAGAGTTGATAGCGCAGAGACCCAGTACTTC. This codes for CSARVDSAETQYF.

This clonotype was detected ten times or more. The genes are TRBV4-2 and TRBJ2-5; 10 nucleotides match TRBD2. This CDR3 is built from 18 residues. The V and J ends lost 0 bases and 7 bases, in that order; junction bases with no gene match: 14. Looked up from germline, CDR1 is LGHNA and CDR2 is YNFKEQ. In nucleotides, the CDR3 is TGTGCCAGCAGCCAAGATGTTCCTAGCGGGAGTACAATGGGGACCCAGTACTTC. As protein: CASSQDVPSGSTMGTQYF.

V and J are TRBV7-2 and TRBJ2-1, with unresolved D. The CDR3 extends over 13 amino acids. Germline assignment: CDR1 SGHTA and CDR2 FQGNSA. The V end was cut by 5 bases, the J end by 4 bases, with 9 bases between. As DNA, the CDR3 is TGTGCCAGCAGCCCAGACGGGTACAATGAGCAGTTCTTC. Its translation is CASSPDGYNEQFF.

This clonotype was counted many times. The V and J genes are TRBV24-1 and TRBJ2-2; the D is unclear. The CDR3 is 15 amino acids. Trimming stripped 0 bases from V and 5 bases from J, with 9 bases between. From germline, CDR1 is KGHDR and CDR2 SFDVKD. The CDR3 DNA reads TGTGCCACCAGTGATTTGGGTAGTTCTACCGGGGAGCTGTTTTTT. This translates into CATSDLGSSTGELFF.